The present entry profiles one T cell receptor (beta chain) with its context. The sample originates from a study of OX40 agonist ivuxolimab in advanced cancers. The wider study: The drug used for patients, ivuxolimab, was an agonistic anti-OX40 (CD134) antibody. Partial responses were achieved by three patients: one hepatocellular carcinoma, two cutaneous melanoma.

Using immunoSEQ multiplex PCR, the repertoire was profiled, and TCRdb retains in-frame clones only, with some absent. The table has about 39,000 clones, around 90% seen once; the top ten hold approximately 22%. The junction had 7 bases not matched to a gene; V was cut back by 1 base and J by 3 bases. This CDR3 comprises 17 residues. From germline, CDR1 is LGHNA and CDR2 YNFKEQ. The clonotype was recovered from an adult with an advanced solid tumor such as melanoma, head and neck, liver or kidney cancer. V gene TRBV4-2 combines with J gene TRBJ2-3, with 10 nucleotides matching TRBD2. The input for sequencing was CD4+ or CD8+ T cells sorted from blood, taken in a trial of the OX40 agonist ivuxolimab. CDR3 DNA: TGTGCCAGCAGCCAAGTTTCTAGCGGGAGTGGGACAGATACGCAGTATTTT. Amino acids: CASSQVSSGSGTDTQYF.